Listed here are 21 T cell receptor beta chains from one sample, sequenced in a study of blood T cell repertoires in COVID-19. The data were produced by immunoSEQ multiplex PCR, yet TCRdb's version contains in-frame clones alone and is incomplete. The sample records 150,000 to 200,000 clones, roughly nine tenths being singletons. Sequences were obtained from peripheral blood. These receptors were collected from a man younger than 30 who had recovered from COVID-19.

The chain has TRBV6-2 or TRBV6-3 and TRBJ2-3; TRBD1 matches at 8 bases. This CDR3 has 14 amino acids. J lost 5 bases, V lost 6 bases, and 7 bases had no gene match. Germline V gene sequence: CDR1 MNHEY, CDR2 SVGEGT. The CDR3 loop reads CASSTGGGLDTQYF. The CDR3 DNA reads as TGTGCCAGCAGCACAGGGGGAGGTTTAGATACGCAGTATTTT.

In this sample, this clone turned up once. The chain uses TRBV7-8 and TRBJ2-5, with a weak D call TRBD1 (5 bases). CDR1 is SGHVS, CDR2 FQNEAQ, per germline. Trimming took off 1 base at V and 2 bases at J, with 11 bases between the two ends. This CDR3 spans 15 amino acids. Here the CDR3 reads CASSLVGVTQETQYF. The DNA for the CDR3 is TGTGCCAGCAGCTTAGTAGGGGTTACTCAAGAGACCCAGTACTTC. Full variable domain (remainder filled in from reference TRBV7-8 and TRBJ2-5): GAGVSQSPRYKVAKRGQDVALRCDPISGHVSLFWYQQALGQGPEFLTYFQNEAQLDKSGLPSDRFFAERPEGSVSTLKIQRTQQEDSAVYLCASSLVGVTQETQYFGPGTRLLVL.

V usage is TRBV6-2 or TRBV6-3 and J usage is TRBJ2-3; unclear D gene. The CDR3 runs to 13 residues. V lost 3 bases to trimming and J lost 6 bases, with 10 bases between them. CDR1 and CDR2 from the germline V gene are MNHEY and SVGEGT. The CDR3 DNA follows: TGTGCCAGCAGTTATCAGGCAAGGGATACGCAGTATTTT. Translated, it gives CASSYQARDTQYF.

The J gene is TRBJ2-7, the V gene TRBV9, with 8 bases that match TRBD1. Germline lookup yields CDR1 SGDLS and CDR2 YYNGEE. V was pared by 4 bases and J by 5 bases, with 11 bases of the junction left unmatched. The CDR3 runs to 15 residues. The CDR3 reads CASSQDRTGLDEQYF. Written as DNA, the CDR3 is TGTGCCAGCAGCCAAGACAGGACAGGGCTTGACGAGCAGTACTTC. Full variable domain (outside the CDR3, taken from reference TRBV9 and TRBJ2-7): DSGVTQTPKHLITATGQRVTLRCSPRSGDLSVYWYQQSLDQGLQFLIQYYNGEERAKGNILERFSAQQFPDLHSELNLSSLELGDSALYFCASSQDRTGLDEQYFGPGTRLTVT.

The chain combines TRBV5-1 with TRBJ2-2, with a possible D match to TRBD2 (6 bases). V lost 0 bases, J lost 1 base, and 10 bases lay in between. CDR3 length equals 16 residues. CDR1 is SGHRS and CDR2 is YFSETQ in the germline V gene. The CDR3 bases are TGCGCCAGCAGCTTGGCCGCGCGGGGGAACACCGGGGAGCTGTTTTTT. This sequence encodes CASSLAARGNTGELFF.

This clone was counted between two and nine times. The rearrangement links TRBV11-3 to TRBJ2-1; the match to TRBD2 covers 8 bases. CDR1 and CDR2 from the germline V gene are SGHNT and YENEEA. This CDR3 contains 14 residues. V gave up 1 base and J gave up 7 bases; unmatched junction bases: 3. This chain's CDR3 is CASSLAGGGNEQFF. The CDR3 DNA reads TGTGCCAGCAGCTTAGCGGGAGGGGGAAATGAGCAGTTCTTC.

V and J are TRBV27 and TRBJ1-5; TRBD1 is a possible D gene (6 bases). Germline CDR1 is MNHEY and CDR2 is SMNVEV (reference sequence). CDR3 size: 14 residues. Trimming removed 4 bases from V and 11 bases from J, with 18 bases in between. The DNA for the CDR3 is TGTGCCAGCAGTTCAAACCGGGACACCGGCACCCAGCATTTT. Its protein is CASSSNRDTGTQHF.

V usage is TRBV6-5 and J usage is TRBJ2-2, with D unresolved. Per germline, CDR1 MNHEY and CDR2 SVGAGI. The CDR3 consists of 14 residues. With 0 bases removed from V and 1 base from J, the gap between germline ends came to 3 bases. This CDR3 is CASSYSLNTGELFF. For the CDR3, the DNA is TGTGCCAGCAGTTACTCCCTGAACACCGGGGAGCTGTTTTTT.

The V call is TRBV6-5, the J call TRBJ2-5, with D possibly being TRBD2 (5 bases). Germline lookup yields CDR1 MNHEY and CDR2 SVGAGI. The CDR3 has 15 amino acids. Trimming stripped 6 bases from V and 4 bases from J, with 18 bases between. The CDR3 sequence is CASSTRTPGIETQYF. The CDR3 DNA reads TGTGCCAGCAGCACCAGGACGCCGGGGATAGAGACCCAGTACTTC.

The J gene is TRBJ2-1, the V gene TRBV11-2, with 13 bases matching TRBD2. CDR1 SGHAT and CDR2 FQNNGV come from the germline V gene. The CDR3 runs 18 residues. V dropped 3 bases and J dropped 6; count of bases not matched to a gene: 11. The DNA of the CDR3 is TGTGCCAGCAGCTTTGGGCTGTCACGACTAGCGGGAGGCAATGAGCAGTTCTTC. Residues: CASSFGLSRLAGGNEQFF.

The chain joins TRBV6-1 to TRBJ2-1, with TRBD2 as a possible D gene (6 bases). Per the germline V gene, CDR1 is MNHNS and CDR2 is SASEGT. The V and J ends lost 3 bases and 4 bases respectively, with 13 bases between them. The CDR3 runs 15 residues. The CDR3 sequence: CASSERGNAYNEQFF. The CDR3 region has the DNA TGTGCCAGCAGTGAGCGGGGTAACGCATACAATGAGCAGTTCTTC.

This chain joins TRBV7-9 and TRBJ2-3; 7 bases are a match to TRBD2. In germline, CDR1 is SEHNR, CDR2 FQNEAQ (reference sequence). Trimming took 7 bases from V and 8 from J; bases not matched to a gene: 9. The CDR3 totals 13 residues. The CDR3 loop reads CASTVAGASTQYF. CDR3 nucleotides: TGTGCCAGCACCGTAGCGGGCGCGAGTACGCAGTATTTT.

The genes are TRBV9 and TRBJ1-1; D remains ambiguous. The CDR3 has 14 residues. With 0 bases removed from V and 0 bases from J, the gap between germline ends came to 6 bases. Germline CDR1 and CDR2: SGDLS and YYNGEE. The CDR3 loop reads CASSVVSVNTEAFF. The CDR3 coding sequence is TGTGCCAGCAGCGTAGTTTCAGTGAACACTGAAGCTTTCTTT.

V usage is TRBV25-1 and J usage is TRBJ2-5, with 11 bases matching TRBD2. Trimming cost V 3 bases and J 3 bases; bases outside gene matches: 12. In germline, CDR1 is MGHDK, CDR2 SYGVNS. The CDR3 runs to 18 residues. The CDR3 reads CASSEGALASGRKETQYF. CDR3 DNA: TGTGCCAGCAGTGAGGGGGCGTTGGCTAGCGGGAGGAAAGAGACCCAGTACTTC.

In DNA, the CDR3 is TGTGCCAGCAGTGAAACAGGTTGGATTAATGAAAAACTGTTTTTT. Translating gives CASSETGWINEKLFF. The chain employs TRBV6-1 and TRBJ1-4; weak D call: TRBD1 (5 bases). The length of the CDR3 is 15 residues. Per the germline V gene, CDR1 is MNHNS and CDR2 is SASEGT. With 2 bases removed from V and 4 bases from J, the gap between germline ends came to 11 bases.

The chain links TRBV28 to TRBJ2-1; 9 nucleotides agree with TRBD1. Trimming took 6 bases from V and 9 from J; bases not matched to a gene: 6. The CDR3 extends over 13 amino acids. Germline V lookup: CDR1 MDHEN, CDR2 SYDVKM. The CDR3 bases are TGTGCCAGCAGCAATACAGGGGGCACTGAGCAGTTCTTC. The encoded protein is CASSNTGGTEQFF.

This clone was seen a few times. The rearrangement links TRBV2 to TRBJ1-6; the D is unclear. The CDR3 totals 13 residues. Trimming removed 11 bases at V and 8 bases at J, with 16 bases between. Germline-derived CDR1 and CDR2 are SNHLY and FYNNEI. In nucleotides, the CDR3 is TGTGCCGCGCGCCTGGAGGGCGATTCACCCCTCCACTTT. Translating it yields CAARLEGDSPLHF.

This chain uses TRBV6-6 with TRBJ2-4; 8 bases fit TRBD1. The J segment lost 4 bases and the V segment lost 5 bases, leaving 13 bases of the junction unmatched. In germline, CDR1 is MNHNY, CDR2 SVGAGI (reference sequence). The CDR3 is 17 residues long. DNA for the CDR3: TGTGCCAGCAGTCGAAGGGAGACAGGGGTGATAAAAAACATTCAGTACTTC. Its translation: CASSRRETGVIKNIQYF.

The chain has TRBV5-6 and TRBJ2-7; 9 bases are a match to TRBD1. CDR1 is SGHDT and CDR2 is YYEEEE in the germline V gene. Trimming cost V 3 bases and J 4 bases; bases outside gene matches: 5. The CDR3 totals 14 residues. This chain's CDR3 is CASSYRDRVYEQYF. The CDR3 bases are TGTGCCAGCAGCTACCGGGACAGGGTTTACGAGCAGTACTTC. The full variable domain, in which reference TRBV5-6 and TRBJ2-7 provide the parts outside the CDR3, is DAGVTQSPTHLIKTRGQQVTLRCSPKSGHDTVSWYQQALGQGPQFIFQYYEEEERQRGNFPDRFSGHQFPNYSSELNVNALLLGDSALYLCASSYRDRVYEQYFGPGTRLTVT.

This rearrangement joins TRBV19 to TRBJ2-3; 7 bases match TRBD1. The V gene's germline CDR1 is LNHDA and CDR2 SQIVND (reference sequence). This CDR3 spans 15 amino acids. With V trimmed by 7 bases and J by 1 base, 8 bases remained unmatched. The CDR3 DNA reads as TGTGCCAGTAACCTGGGACAGAGAGGCACAGATACGCAGTATTTT. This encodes CASNLGQRGTDTQYF.

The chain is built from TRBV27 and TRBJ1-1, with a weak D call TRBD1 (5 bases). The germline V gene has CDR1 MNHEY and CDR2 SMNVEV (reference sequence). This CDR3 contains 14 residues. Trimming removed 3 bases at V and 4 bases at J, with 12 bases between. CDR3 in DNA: TGTGCCAGCAGTTTTGGCCTCGGGGGCACTGAAGCTTTCTTT. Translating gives CASSFGLGGTEAFF.